The 28 T cell receptor beta chains given below trace back to one sample, sequenced in a study of cytotoxic CD8 clonotypes in ibrutinib-treated CLL. This table comes from immunoSEQ multiplex PCR, and its TCRdb copy is limited to in-frame clones, with some not included. The data contain 330,000 or so clones, 67% of them seen just once; the ten biggest clones take up approximately 6%. The sample in question was PBMCs, obtained after 36 months of ibrutinib treatment. Receptors originate from a human donor with chronic lymphocytic leukemia.

The chain carries TRBV5-1 and TRBJ1-5; D might be TRBD1 (6 bases). The CDR3 is 15 amino acids. Trimming stripped 0 bases from V and 0 bases from J, with 7 bases between. Germline-derived CDR1 and CDR2 are SGHRS and YFSETQ. The CDR3 reads CASSLVGASNQPQHF. CDR3 in DNA: TGCGCCAGCAGCTTGGTGGGGGCTAGCAATCAGCCCCAGCATTTT.

Only one count was recorded for this clone. The DNA of the CDR3 is TGTGCCAGCAGGGGAGGGACCGAATACGAGCAGTACTTC. Translating gives CASRGGTEYEQYF. This chain links TRBV27 with TRBJ2-7, with TRBD2 matching over 7 bases. This CDR3 contains 13 residues. Trimming at V came to 6 bases and at J to 4 bases, leaving 6 bases not matched to a gene. CDR1 MNHEY and CDR2 SMNVEV come from the germline V gene (reference sequence).

The V gene is TRBV9, the J gene TRBJ1-1; the D is unclear. V was pared by 2 bases and J by 1 base, with 9 bases between. Germline values: CDR1 SGDLS, CDR2 YYNGEE. The CDR3 loop spans 14 amino acids. The CDR3 loop reads CASSVGPANTEAFF. The CDR3 DNA reads as TGTGCCAGCAGCGTGGGTCCAGCGAACACTGAAGCTTTCTTT.

The chain has TRBV10-3 and TRBJ2-7; 8 bases line up with TRBD2. V trimming: 6 bases; J trimming: 0 bases; junction bases outside the gene matches: 10. Germline lookup yields CDR1 ENHRY and CDR2 SYGVKD. The CDR3 is 16 amino acids. Here the CDR3 DNA reads TGTGCCATCAGCGGCGTGGCGGGGGGATCCTCCTACGAGCAGTACTTC. Encoded protein: CAISGVAGGSSYEQYF.

CDR3 residues: CASRGTSGARPNYEQYF. CDR3 DNA: TGTGCCAGCAGAGGGACTAGCGGGGCCCGACCAAACTACGAGCAGTACTTC. The chain is built from TRBV5-6 and TRBJ2-7; 13 bases align to TRBD2. CDR1 and CDR2 from the germline V gene are SGHDT and YYEEEE. CDR3 length: 17 amino acids. V was clipped by 5 bases and J by 3 bases; unmatched bases: 11.

The J gene is TRBJ2-7, the V gene TRBV7-9; D is possibly TRBD1 (6 bases). Trimming stripped 7 bases from V and 1 base from J, with 11 bases between. This CDR3 is built from 13 residues. Per germline, CDR1 SEHNR and CDR2 FQNEAQ (reference sequence). CDR3 in DNA: TGTGCCAGCACCGAACAGGGATCCTACGAGCAGTACTTC. Translation gives CASTEQGSYEQYF.

CDR3 DNA sequence: TGTGCCAGCTCTATAAGGGGTGCTAGCACAGATACGCAGTATTTT. Translated: CASSIRGASTDTQYF. The chain couples TRBV27 to TRBJ2-3; weak D call: TRBD1 (5 bases). Deletions cut 8 bases from V and 0 bases from J, with 15 bases between. In germline, CDR1 is MNHEY, CDR2 SMNVEV (reference sequence). The CDR3 sequence is 15 residues long.

The rearrangement joins TRBV13 to TRBJ1-2; 10 bases are shared with TRBD1. Germline assignment: CDR1 PRHDT and CDR2 FYEKMQ (reference sequence). The V gene end was trimmed by 5 bases and the J gene end by 6 bases; junction bases not matched to a gene: 9. This CDR3 comprises 15 residues. The DNA of the CDR3 is TGTGCCAGCAGCAATATGGACAGGGGGGCCGATGGCTACACCTTC. This encodes CASSNMDRGADGYTF. Filled out from reference TRBV13 and TRBJ1-2, the complete variable domain reads AAGVIQSPRHLIKEKRETATLKCYPIPRHDTVYWYQQGPGQDPQFLISFYEKMQSDKGSIPDRFSAQQFSDYHSELNMSSLELGDSALYFCASSNMDRGADGYTFGSGTRLTVV.

This clone has a handful of counts. The genes are TRBV4-1 and TRBJ2-1, with TRBD1 matching 7 bases. Germline V CDR1 and CDR2: MGHRA, YSYEKL. Losses at the gene ends were 2 bases for V and 4 bases for J; bases not matched to a gene: 8. CDR3 size: 16 residues. CDR3 coding DNA: TGCGCCAGCAGCCAAAGGGGGACAGCTCAATACAATGAGCAGTTCTTC. This codes for CASSQRGTAQYNEQFF.

V is TRBV9 and J is TRBJ2-6; D uncertain. The germline V and J ends were trimmed by 0 bases and 0 bases, with 4 bases remaining between them. Germline values: CDR1 SGDLS, CDR2 YYNGEE. The CDR3 consists of 15 residues. The CDR3 region has the DNA TGTGCCAGCAGCGTAGTGAGCTCTGGGGCCAACGTCCTGACTTTC. Its translation is CASSVVSSGANVLTF.

CDR3 nucleotides: TGCGCCAGCAGCCAAGTTTGGCAGGGCAATCAGCCCCAGCATTTT. This sequence encodes CASSQVWQGNQPQHF. This chain joins TRBV4-1 and TRBJ1-5; no clear D. The germline gives CDR1 MGHRA, CDR2 YSYEKL. Between the trimmed V and J ends, which lost 1 base and 2 bases, there was a span of 9 bases. The CDR3 has 15 residues.

J is TRBJ2-3 and V is TRBV18; 8 bases fit TRBD1. This CDR3 has 16 residues. Per germline, CDR1 KGHSH and CDR2 LQKENI. Trimming cost V 5 bases and J 5 bases; bases outside gene matches: 12. DNA for the CDR3: TGTGCCAGCTCATTCGACCGACAGGGGATTCAAGATACGCAGTATTTT. Translating gives CASSFDRQGIQDTQYF.

This clone was detected a few times. This chain connects TRBV19 to TRBJ2-3; D gene uncertain. Germline-derived CDR1 and CDR2 are LNHDA and SQIVND (reference sequence). V was trimmed by 5 bases and J by 6 bases, leaving 15 bases between them. There are 14 residues in the CDR3. CDR3 in DNA: TGTGCCAGTAGTCCCCGACACGGACGGGATACGCAGTATTTT. It yields the protein CASSPRHGRDTQYF.

The chain employs TRBV6-6 and TRBJ2-7; 7 bases are shared with TRBD1. CDR1 and CDR2 from the germline V gene are MNHNY and SVGAGI (reference sequence). The V gene end was trimmed by 7 bases and the J gene end by 3 bases; junction bases not matched to a gene: 6. The CDR3 is 13 residues long. The CDR3 DNA is TGTGCCAGCAATACGGGACAGTACTACGAGCAGTACTTC. It is translated as CASNTGQYYEQYF.

The chain has TRBV27 and TRBJ1-2, with unresolved D. Trimming shortened V by 3 bases and J by 0 bases, and 11 bases separated the two germline ends. This CDR3 is built from 15 residues. From germline, CDR1 is MNHEY and CDR2 SMNVEV (reference sequence). CDR3 amino acids: CASSLGSNSNYGYTF. For the CDR3, the DNA is TGTGCCAGCAGTTTGGGCAGCAACTCTAACTATGGCTACACCTTC.

V gene TRBV25-1 combines with J gene TRBJ2-7; D is perhaps TRBD1 or TRBD2 (5 bases each). Germline V lookup: CDR1 MGHDK, CDR2 SYGVNS. V lost 5 bases to trimming and J lost 0 bases, with 11 bases between them. The CDR3 spans 14 residues. Written as DNA, the CDR3 is TGTGCCAGCAGTCCCAGGGACGTCTCCTACGAGCAGTACTTC. Its protein is CASSPRDVSYEQYF.

This clone was recorded a few times. The rearrangement joins TRBV2 to TRBJ1-2; no clear D. The CDR3 loop spans 11 amino acids. Germline V CDR1 and CDR2: SNHLY, FYNNEI. V lost 7 bases to trimming and J lost 5 bases, with 8 bases between them. The CDR3 spells CASTPLYGYTF. DNA for the CDR3: TGTGCCAGCACCCCCCTTTATGGCTACACCTTC.

In its sample, this clone was seen a few times. The rearrangement uses TRBV5-6 and TRBJ2-5; 7 bases are shared with TRBD1. The CDR3 runs 15 residues. With V trimmed by 0 bases and J by 2 bases, 4 bases remained unmatched. Germline loops: CDR1 SGHDT, CDR2 YYEEEE. CDR3 in DNA: TGTGCCAGCAGCTTGGCAGGCAGGGGGCAAGAGACCCAGTACTTC. It translates to CASSLAGRGQETQYF.

The chain links TRBV11-3 to TRBJ2-3; D remains unclear. V lost 1 base and J 2 bases, leaving 4 bases between the germline ends. Germline-derived CDR1 and CDR2 are SGHNT and YENEEA. The CDR3 is made up of 13 amino acids. CDR3 nucleotides: TGTGCCAGCAGCTTAGCAGCCACAGATACGCAGTATTTT. Translation gives CASSLAATDTQYF.

CDR3 region: CARSNPGNEKLFF. In DNA form, the CDR3 reads TGTGCCAGGAGTAATCCGGGGAATGAAAAACTGTTTTTT. V is TRBV27 and J is TRBJ1-4; D gene uncertain. CDR1 and CDR2 (germline): MNHEY, SMNVEV (reference sequence). The CDR3 is made up of 13 amino acids. The V gene lost 9 bases and the J gene lost 5 bases, with 13 bases spanning the gap.

The DNA for the CDR3 is TGTGCCAGCAAGGACAATGAGCAGTTCTTC. Its translation is CASKDNEQFF. The rearrangement links TRBV2 to TRBJ2-1; D uncertain. The length of the CDR3 is 10 residues. The V gene's germline CDR1 is SNHLY and CDR2 FYNNEI. V dropped 7 bases and J dropped 5 bases, with 3 bases sitting between them.

This clone occurred many times. The chain couples TRBV9 to TRBJ2-7, with TRBD2 matching over 9 bases. The CDR3 is 13 residues long. Germline V gene sequence: CDR1 SGDLS, CDR2 YYNGEE. The junction had 9 bases not matched to a gene; V was cut back by 7 bases and J by 7 bases. The CDR3 region is CASASSGTLEQYF. Here the CDR3 DNA reads TGTGCCAGCGCATCTAGCGGGACTTTGGAGCAGTACTTC.

V is TRBV28 and J is TRBJ2-7, with TRBD2 as a possible D gene (5 bases). The V and J ends lost 2 bases and 6 bases respectively, with 11 bases between them. Germline CDR1 and CDR2: MDHEN and SYDVKM. The CDR3 is 13 amino acids. In DNA, the CDR3 is TGTGCCAGCAGTTTACGGGGTTCGGGCGAGCAGTACTTC. It codes for CASSLRGSGEQYF.

In nucleotides, the CDR3 is TGTGCCAGCCGTAAGCGGGAGGGGCAGTATTTT. It specifies CASRKREGQYF. The J gene is TRBJ2-3, the V gene TRBV21-1; the table assigns TRBD2, which was not confirmed against the DNA. TRBV21-1 is marked as a pseudogene. There are 11 residues in the CDR3.

This chain joins TRBV5-6 and TRBJ1-5; D gene unclear. This CDR3 is built from 17 residues. Per the germline V gene, CDR1 is SGHDT and CDR2 is YYEEEE. V lost 0 bases to trimming and J lost 1 base, with 14 bases between them. CDR3 residues: CASSLAVVGMSNQPQHF. DNA of the CDR3: TGTGCCAGCAGCTTGGCCGTCGTAGGGATGAGCAATCAGCCCCAGCATTTT.

In nucleotides, the CDR3 is TGTGCCAGCAGCTTAGAGGCGGGGGGGGCCTACGAGCAGTACTTC. Translating it yields CASSLEAGGAYEQYF. The chain recombines TRBV7-8 with TRBJ2-7; 9 positions agree with TRBD2. Germline V lookup: CDR1 SGHVS, CDR2 FQNEAQ. Unmatched junction bases numbered 3, after V lost 1 base and J lost 2 bases. CDR3 length equals 15 residues.

The V and J genes are TRBV15 and TRBJ1-3, with 7 positions matching TRBD1. Germline V gene lookup returns CDR1 LNHNV and CDR2 YYDKDF (reference sequence). V lost 6 bases to trimming and J lost 6 bases; unmatched junction nucleotides: 8. This CDR3 comprises 14 residues. CDR3 amino acids: CATRNTGVVNTIYF. In DNA form, the CDR3 reads TGTGCCACCAGGAATACAGGGGTTGTAAACACCATATATTTT.

This clone was observed a single time. The chain has TRBV7-9 and TRBJ2-3; 7 positions agree with TRBD2. Per germline, CDR1 SEHNR and CDR2 FQNEAQ (reference sequence). The junction had 15 bases not matched to a gene; V was cut back by 3 bases and J by 0 bases. The CDR3 extends over 19 amino acids. CDR3 sequence: CASSFSTSYGGESTDTQYF. The CDR3 nucleotides read TGTGCCAGCAGCTTCTCGACTAGCTACGGCGGGGAGAGCACAGATACGCAGTATTTT.